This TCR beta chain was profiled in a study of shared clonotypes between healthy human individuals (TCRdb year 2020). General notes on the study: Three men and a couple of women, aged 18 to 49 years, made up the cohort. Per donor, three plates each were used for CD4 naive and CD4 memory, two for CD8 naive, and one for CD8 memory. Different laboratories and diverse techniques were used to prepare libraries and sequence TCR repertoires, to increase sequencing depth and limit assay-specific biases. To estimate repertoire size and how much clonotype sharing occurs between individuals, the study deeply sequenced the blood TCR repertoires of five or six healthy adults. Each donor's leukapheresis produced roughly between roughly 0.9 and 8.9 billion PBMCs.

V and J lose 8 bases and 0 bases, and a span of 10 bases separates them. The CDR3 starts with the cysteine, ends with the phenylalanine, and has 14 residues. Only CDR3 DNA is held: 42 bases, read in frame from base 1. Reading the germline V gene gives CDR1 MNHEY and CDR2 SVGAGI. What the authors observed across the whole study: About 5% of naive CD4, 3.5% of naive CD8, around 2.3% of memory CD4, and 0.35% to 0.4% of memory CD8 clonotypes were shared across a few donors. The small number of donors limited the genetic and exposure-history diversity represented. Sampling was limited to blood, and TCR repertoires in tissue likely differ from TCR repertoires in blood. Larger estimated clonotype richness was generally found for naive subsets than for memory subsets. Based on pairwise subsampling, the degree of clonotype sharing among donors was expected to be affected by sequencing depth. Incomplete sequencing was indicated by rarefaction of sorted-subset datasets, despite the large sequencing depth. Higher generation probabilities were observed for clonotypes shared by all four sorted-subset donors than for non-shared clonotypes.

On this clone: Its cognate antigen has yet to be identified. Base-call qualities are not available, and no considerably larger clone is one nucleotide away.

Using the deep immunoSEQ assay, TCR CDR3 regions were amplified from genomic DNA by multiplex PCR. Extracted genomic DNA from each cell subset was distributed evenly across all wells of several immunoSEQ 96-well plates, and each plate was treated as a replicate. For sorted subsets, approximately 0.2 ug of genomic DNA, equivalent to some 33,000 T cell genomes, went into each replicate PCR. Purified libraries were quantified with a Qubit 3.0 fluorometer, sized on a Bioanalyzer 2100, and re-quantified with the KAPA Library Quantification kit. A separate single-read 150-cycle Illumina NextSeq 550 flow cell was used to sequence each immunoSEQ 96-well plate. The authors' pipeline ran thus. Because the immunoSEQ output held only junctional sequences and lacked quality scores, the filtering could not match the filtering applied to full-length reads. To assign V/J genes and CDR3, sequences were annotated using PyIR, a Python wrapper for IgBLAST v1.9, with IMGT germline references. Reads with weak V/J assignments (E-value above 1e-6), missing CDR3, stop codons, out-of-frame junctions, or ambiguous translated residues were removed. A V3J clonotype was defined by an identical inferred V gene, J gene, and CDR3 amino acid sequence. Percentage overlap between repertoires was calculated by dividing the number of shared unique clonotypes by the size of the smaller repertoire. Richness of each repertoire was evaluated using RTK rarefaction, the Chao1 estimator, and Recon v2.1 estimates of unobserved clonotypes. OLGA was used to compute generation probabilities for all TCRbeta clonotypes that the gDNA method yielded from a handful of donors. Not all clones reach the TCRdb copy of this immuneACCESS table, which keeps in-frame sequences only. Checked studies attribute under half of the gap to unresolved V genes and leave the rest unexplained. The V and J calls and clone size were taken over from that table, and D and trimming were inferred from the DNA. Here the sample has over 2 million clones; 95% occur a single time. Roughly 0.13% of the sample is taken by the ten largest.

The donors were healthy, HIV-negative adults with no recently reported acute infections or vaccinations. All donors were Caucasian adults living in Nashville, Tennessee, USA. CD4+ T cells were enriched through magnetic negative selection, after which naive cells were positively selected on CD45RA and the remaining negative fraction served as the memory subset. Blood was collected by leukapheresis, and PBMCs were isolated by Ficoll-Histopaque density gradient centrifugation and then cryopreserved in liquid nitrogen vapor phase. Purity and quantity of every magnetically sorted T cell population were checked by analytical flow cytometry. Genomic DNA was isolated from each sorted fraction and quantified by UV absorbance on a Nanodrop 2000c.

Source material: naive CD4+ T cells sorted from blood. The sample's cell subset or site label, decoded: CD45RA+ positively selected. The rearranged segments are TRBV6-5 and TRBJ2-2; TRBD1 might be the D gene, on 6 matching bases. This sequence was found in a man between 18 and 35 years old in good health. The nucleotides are TGTGCCAGCGCCACAGGGACGAACACCGGGGAGCTGTTTTTT. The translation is CASATGTNTGELFF.